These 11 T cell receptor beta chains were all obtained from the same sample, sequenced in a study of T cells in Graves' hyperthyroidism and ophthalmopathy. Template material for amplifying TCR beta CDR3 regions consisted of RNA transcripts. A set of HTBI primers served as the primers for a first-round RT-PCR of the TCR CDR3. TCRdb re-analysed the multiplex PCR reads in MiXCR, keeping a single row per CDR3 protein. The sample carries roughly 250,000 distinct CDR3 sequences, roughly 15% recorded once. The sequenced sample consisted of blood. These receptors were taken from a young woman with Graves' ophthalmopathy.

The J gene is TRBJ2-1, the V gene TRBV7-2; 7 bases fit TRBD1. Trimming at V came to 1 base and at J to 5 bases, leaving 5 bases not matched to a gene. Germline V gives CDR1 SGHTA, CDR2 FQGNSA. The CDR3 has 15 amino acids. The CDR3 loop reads CASSLEGTVNNEQFF. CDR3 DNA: TGTGCCAGCAGCTTAGAGGGGACAGTAAACAATGAGCAGTTCTTC.

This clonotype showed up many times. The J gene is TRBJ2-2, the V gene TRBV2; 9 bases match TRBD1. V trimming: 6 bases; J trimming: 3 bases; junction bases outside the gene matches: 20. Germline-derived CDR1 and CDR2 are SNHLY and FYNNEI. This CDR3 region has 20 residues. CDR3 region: CASRRLRDLRDREDTGELFF. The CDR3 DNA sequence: TGTGCCAGCAGACGCCTGAGGGACCTACGGGACAGGGAGGACACCGGGGAGCTGTTTTTT.

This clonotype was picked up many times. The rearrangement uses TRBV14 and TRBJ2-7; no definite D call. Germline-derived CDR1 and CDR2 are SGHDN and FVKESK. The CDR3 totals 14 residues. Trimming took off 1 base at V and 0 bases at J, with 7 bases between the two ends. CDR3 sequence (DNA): TGTGCCAGCAGCCAAGCTCCCGGCTCCTACGAGCAGTACTTC. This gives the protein CASSQAPGSYEQYF.

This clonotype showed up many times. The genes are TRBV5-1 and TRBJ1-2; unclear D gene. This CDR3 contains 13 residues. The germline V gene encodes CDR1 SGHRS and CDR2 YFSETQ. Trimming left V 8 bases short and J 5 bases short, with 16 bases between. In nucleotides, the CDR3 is TGCGCCAGTAAGGAAAGCCCCGATTATGGCTACACCTTC. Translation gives CASKESPDYGYTF.

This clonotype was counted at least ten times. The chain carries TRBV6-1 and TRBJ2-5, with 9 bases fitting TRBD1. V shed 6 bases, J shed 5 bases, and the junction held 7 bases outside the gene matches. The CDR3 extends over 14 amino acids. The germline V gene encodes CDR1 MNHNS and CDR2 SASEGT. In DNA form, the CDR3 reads TGTGCCAGCAGGGGACAGGGTTTGTGGGAGACCCAGTACTTC. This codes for CASRGQGLWETQYF.

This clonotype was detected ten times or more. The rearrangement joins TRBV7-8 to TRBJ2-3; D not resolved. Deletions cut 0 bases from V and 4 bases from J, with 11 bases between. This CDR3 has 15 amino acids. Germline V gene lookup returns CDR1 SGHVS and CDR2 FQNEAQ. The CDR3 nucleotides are TGTGCCAGCAGCTTAGCGTTTAAGGGTTCAGATACGCAGTATTTT. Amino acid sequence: CASSLAFKGSDTQYF.

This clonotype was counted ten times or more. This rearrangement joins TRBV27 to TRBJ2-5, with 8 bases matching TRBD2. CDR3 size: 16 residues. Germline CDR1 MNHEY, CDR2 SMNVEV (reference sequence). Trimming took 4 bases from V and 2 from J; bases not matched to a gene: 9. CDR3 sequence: CASSSLQRGSQETQYF. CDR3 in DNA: TGTGCCAGCAGTTCCCTCCAGCGGGGGTCACAAGAGACCCAGTACTTC.

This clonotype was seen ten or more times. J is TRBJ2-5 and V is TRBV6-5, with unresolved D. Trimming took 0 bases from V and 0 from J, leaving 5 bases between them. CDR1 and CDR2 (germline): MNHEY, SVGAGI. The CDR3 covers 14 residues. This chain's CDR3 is CASSYSRDQETQYF. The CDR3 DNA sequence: TGTGCCAGCAGTTACTCTCGGGACCAAGAGACCCAGTACTTC.

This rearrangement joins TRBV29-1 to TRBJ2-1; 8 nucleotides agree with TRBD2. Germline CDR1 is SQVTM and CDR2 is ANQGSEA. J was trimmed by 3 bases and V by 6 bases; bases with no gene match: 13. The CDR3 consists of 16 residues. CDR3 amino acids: CSVHTGGSGVYNEQFF. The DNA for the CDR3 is TGCAGCGTGCACACCGGGGGTAGCGGGGTCTACAATGAGCAGTTCTTC.

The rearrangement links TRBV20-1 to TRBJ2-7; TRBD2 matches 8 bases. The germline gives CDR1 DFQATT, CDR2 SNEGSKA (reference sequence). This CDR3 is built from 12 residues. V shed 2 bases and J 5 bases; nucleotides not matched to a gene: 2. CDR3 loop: CSARYGGDEQYF. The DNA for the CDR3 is TGCAGTGCTAGATACGGGGGGGACGAGCAGTACTTC.

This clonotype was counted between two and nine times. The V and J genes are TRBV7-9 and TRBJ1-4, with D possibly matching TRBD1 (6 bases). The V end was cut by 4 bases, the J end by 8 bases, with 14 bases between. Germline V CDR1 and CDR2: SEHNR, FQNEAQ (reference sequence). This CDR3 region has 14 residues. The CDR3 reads CASSSPGVGEKLFF. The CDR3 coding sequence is TGTGCCAGCAGCTCCCCAGGGGTCGGGGAAAAACTGTTTTTT. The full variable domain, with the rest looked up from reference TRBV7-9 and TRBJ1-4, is DTGVSQNPRHKITKRGQNVTFRCDPISEHNRLYWYRQTLGQGPEFLTYFQNEAQLEKSRLLSDRFSAERPKGSFSTLEIQRTEQGDSAMYLCASSSPGVGEKLFFGSGTQLSVL.